These T cell receptor beta chains were read from a single sample in a study of early T cells in non-severe SARS-CoV-2 infection. From the 5' RACE reads, TCRdb called clonotypes with MiXCR, one entry per CDR3 protein. The sample records some 60,000 distinct CDR3 sequences, around 10% being singletons. Input material: whole blood. These receptors came from an adult who was a healthcare worker with PCR-confirmed SARS-CoV-2 infection or an uninfected control (not recorded which). Both conserved end residues are part of each CDR3. The D gene is left open where the match is weak. Size tells how often a clone was seen (once, few, many) or the class of an expanded clone, and some rows leave it out.

TRBD2,TRBV11-3,many,TRBJ2-1,CASSLVRTSGRAKEQFF,TGTGCCAGCAGCTTAGTCCGGACTAGCGGGAGGGCCAAAGAGCAGTTCTTC
TRBD2,TRBV12-3/TRBV12-4,few,TRBJ2-3,CASSLGLAASTDTQYF,TGTGCCAGCAGTTTAGGACTAGCTGCTAGCACAGATACGCAGTATTTT
NA,TRBV6-2/TRBV6-3,NA,TRBJ2-2,CASSYSTGLLFF,TGTGCCAGCAGTTACTCGACAGGACTTCTGTTTTTT
NA,TRBV6-5,NA,TRBJ2-1,CASSPILRSSYNEQFF,TGTGCCAGCAGTCCCATACTTCGGAGCTCCTACAATGAGCAGTTCTTC
NA,TRBV6-2/TRBV6-3,few,TRBJ2-2,CASSYPLGGYTGELFF,TGTGCCAGCAGTTACCCCTTGGGGGGTTACACCGGGGAGCTGTTTTTT
TRBD1,TRBV29-1,many,TRBJ1-2,CSVTDRGGYGYTF,TGCAGCGTTACCGACAGGGGAGGCTATGGCTACACCTTC
NA,TRBV28,many,TRBJ2-3,CASRGGQVFADTQYF,TGTGCCAGCCGCGGGGGACAGGTGTTCGCAGATACGCAGTATTTT
TRBD2,TRBV7-2,NA,TRBJ2-3,CASSPGLVQDTQYF,TGTGCCAGCAGCCCCGGACTAGTACAAGATACGCAGTATTTT
TRBD1,TRBV5-1,many,TRBJ2-7,CASSRPPGQGGYEQYF,TGCGCCAGCAGCCGTCCTCCGGGACAGGGGGGTTACGAGCAGTACTTC
NA,TRBV4-3,many,TRBJ1-1,CASSQDLYTEAFF,TGCGCCAGCAGCCAAGATCTATACACTGAAGCTTTCTTT
NA,TRBV30,NA,TRBJ2-6,CACSNSGANVLTF,TGTGCCTGCTCCAACTCTGGGGCCAACGTCCTGACTTTC
NA,TRBV18,few,TRBJ2-4,CASSPPRDRLAKNIQYF,TGTGCCAGCTCACCCCCTCGCGACAGGCTAGCCAAAAACATTCAGTACTTC
TRBD2,TRBV7-6,few,TRBJ2-3,CASSLALAASGRTDTQYF,TGTGCCAGCAGCTTAGCCCTCGCGGCTAGCGGGAGAACAGATACGCAGTATTTT
NA,TRBV29-1,many,TRBJ2-3,CSVEASDGTDTQYF,TGCAGCGTTGAAGCTTCGGACGGAACAGATACGCAGTATTTT
TRBD1,TRBV29-1,NA,TRBJ2-2,CSAQGQLTGELFF,TGCAGCGCACAGGGACAGCTCACCGGGGAGCTGTTTTTT